The clone carrying this T cell receptor (beta chain) was seen a few times. Its antigen is unknown. The entry originates in a study of T cells in Graves' hyperthyroidism and ophthalmopathy. Amplification targeted TCR beta CDR3 regions from RNA transcripts. First-round RT-PCR targeting the TCR CDR3 was performed with the HTBI primer set. Each CDR3 protein is one row after TCRdb ran MiXCR on the multiplex PCR reads. The top ten hold 20% to 25% of the sample, which has roughly 360,000 distinct CDR3 sequences, about 13% seen once. The study left out patients who had uncontrolled infection, other autoimmune disease, pregnancy or lactation. The V gene's germline CDR1 is ENHRY and CDR2 SYGVKD. The CDR3 extends over 14 amino acids. V lost 2 bases to trimming and J lost 6 bases, with 13 bases between them. Regarding the study as a whole: From stable hyperthyroidism, ophthalmopathy was set apart by a 13 V-J model.

This rearrangement joins TRBV10-3 to TRBJ2-5; no firm D call. Sequencing was done on a sample of blood. The source is a man aged 25 to 40 with Graves' hyperthyroidism that later progressed to Graves' ophthalmopathy. The CDR3 reads CAISEALGWQTQYF. The CDR3 DNA reads as TGTGCCATCAGTGAGGCCCTAGGGTGGCAGACCCAGTACTTC.